This T cell receptor (beta chain) was captured by sequencing in a study of blood T cell repertoires in COVID-19. Study information: Sample material is recorded as cDNA or gDNA derived from T cells, B-cell-depleted T cells, or PBMCs.

Seattle participants joined during active infection and were tracked over time. Germline trimming cut 4 bases from V and 5 bases from J; bases unmatched to any gene: 7. The germline CDR1 and CDR2 sequences are SGHDT and YYEEEE. This CDR3 has 14 amino acids. Per the original methods: How many nucleated cells were present was estimated from reference gene primer amplification. TCRdb's table, derived via immunoSEQ multiplex PCR, lists solely in-frame clones and lacks some. From that table come the V and J calls and clone size; the DNA was used to work out D and trimming. In the table there are 300,000 to 400,000 clones, around 90% of which are singletons.

The chain combines TRBV5-6 with TRBJ1-2, with 8 bases that match TRBD1. This clonotype was sampled from a woman under 40 with COVID-19, enrolled during active disease. Sequenced material: peripheral blood. The CDR3 DNA follows: TGTGCCAGCAGCCCGGGTCAGGGGGCGTATGGCTACACCTTC. Protein product: CASSPGQGAYGYTF. The variable domain in full, completed from reference TRBV5-6 and TRBJ1-2, reads DAGVTQSPTHLIKTRGQQVTLRCSPKSGHDTVSWYQQALGQGPQFIFQYYEEEERQRGNFPDRFSGHQFPNYSSELNVNALLLGDSALYLCASSPGQGAYGYTFGSGTRLTVV.